The 23 T cell receptor beta chains below all came from one sample that was sequenced in a study of regulatory T cells in long-lasting Graves disease. Arm-PCR of CDR3 regions and iRepertoire HTBI primers were used to build TCR beta libraries. MiXCR, run by TCRdb on the multiplex PCR reads, gives a single entry per CDR3 protein. The sample contains a few hundred thousand distinct CDR3 sequences, around 15% of which appear only once. Specified time point: newly diagnosed GD, antithyroid drugs for less than 3 months. There was RNA extracted from PBMCs, and the TCR library was made from it. These sequences were also reported in another study, on T cells in Graves' hyperthyroidism and ophthalmopathy.

The specimen comprised peripheral blood mononuclear cells (PBMCs), sampled at new diagnosis, from a patient treated with antithyroid drugs. The source is a woman aged 18-30 years with Graves disease.

This clonotype showed up many times. The chain recombines TRBV7-9 with TRBJ2-7, with 10 bases fitting TRBD2. Trimming at V came to 5 bases and at J to 6 bases, leaving 4 bases not matched to a gene. From germline, CDR1 is SEHNR and CDR2 FQNEAQ (reference sequence). The CDR3 has 13 residues. The CDR3 here is CASSNSGRTEQYF. The CDR3 DNA reads as TGTGCCAGCAGCAATAGCGGGAGGACCGAGCAGTACTTC.

The gene calls are TRBV20-1 and TRBJ1-5; D is ambiguous. CDR1 is DFQATT, CDR2 SNEGSKA, per germline (reference sequence). The CDR3 has 15 residues. Trimming took 3 bases from V and 7 from J, leaving 19 bases between them. The chain's CDR3 is CSASVGPAERQPQHF. CDR3 DNA sequence: TGCAGTGCTAGTGTTGGCCCTGCTGAGCGACAGCCCCAGCATTTT.

This clonotype showed up many times. This sequence joins TRBV3-1 and TRBJ2-7; D is unresolved. V gave up 0 bases and J gave up 3 bases, with 6 bases separating them. Germline lookup yields CDR1 LGHDT and CDR2 YNNKEL (reference sequence). CDR3 length equals 13 residues. CDR3 DNA: TGTGCCAGCAGCCAAGAATGGAGCTACGAGCAGTACTTC. This translates into CASSQEWSYEQYF.

The chain uses TRBV6-1 and TRBJ2-3; D possibly corresponds to TRBD1 (6 bases). V was cut by 5 bases and J by 6 bases, with 9 bases left in between. Germline-derived CDR1 and CDR2 are MNHNS and SASEGT. There are 12 residues in the CDR3. CDR3 coding DNA: TGTGCCAGCAGTCGCCAGGGGGATACGCAGTATTTT. It yields the protein CASSRQGDTQYF.

Many counts were recorded for this clonotype. The J gene is TRBJ2-1, the V gene TRBV12-3 or TRBV12-4, with D perhaps TRBD2 (5 bases). The V gene lost 8 bases and the J gene lost 4 bases, with 18 bases spanning the gap. This CDR3 comprises 15 residues. The CDR3 region is CASGPSDRGYNEQFF. CDR3 DNA: TGTGCCAGCGGCCCCTCGGACCGGGGATACAATGAGCAGTTCTTC.

This sequence joins TRBV20-1 and TRBJ1-2, with 7 bases lining up with TRBD1. CDR1 DFQATT and CDR2 SNEGSKA come from the germline V gene (reference sequence). The CDR3 contains 13 residues. V lost 0 bases to trimming and J lost 8 bases; unmatched junction nucleotides: 6. CDR3 sequence: CSARDRQGEGYTF. CDR3 bases: TGCAGTGCTAGAGATCGACAGGGTGAGGGCTACACCTTC.

In its sample, this clonotype was seen many times. One junction end does not reproduce the germline sequence, and a read error may be involved. The chain has TRBV5-1 and TRBJ1-1; a weak D match, TRBD1 (5 bases). The CDR3 has 14 residues. Germline V lookup: CDR1 SGHRS, CDR2 YFSETQ. CDR3 coding DNA: TGTGCCAGCAGCCAAGAAGGGGTCCGAACTGAAGCTTTCTTT. Protein product: CASSQEGVRTEAFF.

V and J are TRBV27 and TRBJ2-5; 9 bases align to TRBD2. The germline V gene has CDR1 MNHEY and CDR2 SMNVEV (reference sequence). This CDR3 contains 15 residues. The V and J ends lost 5 bases and 5 bases, in that order; junction bases with no gene match: 9. The CDR3 DNA sequence: TGTGCCAGCAGTGAACTGAGCGGGGGGTTGGAGACCCAGTACTTC. Protein: CASSELSGGLETQYF.

This clonotype has just a few counts. This chain links TRBV2 with TRBJ1-5; D is ambiguous. The CDR3 covers 12 residues. Per the germline V gene, CDR1 is SNHLY and CDR2 is FYNNEI. Trimming shortened V by 3 bases and J by 5 bases, and 5 bases separated the two germline ends. The CDR3 here is CASSDTHQPQHF. The CDR3 DNA reads as TGTGCCAGCAGTGATACACATCAGCCCCAGCATTTT.

This clonotype was counted ten times or more. The chain couples TRBV5-1 to TRBJ2-7; D may be TRBD2 (6 bases). This CDR3 spans 16 amino acids. With 1 base removed from V and 2 bases from J, the gap between germline ends came to 16 bases. Looked up from germline, CDR1 is SGHRS and CDR2 is YFSETQ. The CDR3 bases are TGCGCCAGCAGCTTGAATAGCGGAGGAGGGCCCTACGAGCAGTACTTC. Encoded protein: CASSLNSGGGPYEQYF.

Points on this clonotype: A read error may be the cause here, since a much bigger clone is one base away. This chain joins TRBV18 and TRBJ1-1; D call uncertain. Trimming removed 1 base from V and 4 bases from J, with 16 bases in between. The CDR3 loop spans 16 amino acids. The germline V gene encodes CDR1 KGHSH and CDR2 LQKENI. CDR3 amino acids: CASSPQNPEAGTEAFF. The CDR3 DNA follows: TGTGCCAGCTCACCACAGAATCCGGAGGCGGGCACTGAAGCTTTCTTT.

This clonotype was recorded many times. J is TRBJ2-1 and V is TRBV5-1, with D tentatively TRBD1 (5 bases). The CDR3 sequence is 13 residues long. Germline V gene data show CDR1 as SGHRS and CDR2 as YFSETQ. V lost 4 bases to trimming and J lost 5 bases, with 10 bases between them. DNA of the CDR3: TGCGCCAGCAGCACAGACAGCCACAATGAGCAGTTCTTC. It translates to CASSTDSHNEQFF.

This clonotype was found many times. CDR3 protein: CATRKDNLNTEAFF. In DNA, the CDR3 is TGTGCCACCAGGAAGGACAACCTTAACACTGAAGCTTTCTTT. The rearrangement uses TRBV24-1 and TRBJ1-1; D is possibly TRBD1 (5 bases). Germline V lookup: CDR1 KGHDR, CDR2 SFDVKD. CDR3 length equals 14 residues. V gave up 7 bases and J gave up 2 bases, with 13 bases separating them.

In this sample, this clonotype turned up many times. The chain has TRBV6-2 or TRBV6-3 and TRBJ1-6; D is unresolved. The V gene's germline CDR1 is MNHEY and CDR2 SVGEGT. V was cut by 7 bases and J by 8 bases, with 15 bases left in between. The CDR3 covers 14 residues. The DNA of the CDR3 is TGTGCCAGCACCCCGGGCCCAACGGATTCACCCCTCCACTTT. Translation: CASTPGPTDSPLHF.

This clonotype was recorded at least ten times. This CDR3 is CASSSLGGSQYF. Written as DNA, the CDR3 is TGTGCCAGCAGTTCCCTAGGGGGTTCCCAGTATTTT. The V call is TRBV28, the J call TRBJ2-3; the D gene is possibly TRBD1 (6 bases). The CDR3 is 12 residues long. Germline CDR1 and CDR2: MDHEN and SYDVKM. V lost 4 bases and J 12 bases, leaving 14 bases between the germline ends. Full variable domain (rest looked up from reference TRBV28 and TRBJ2-3): DVKVTQSSRYLVKRTGEKVFLECVQDMDHENMFWYRQDPGLGLRLIYFSYDVKMKEKGDIPEGYSVSREKKERFSLILESASTNQTSMYLCASSSLGGSQYFGPGTRLTVL.

The chain joins TRBV12-3 or TRBV12-4 to TRBJ2-3; possibly TRBD2 for D (6 bases). Trimming stripped 3 bases from V and 2 bases from J, with 15 bases between. This CDR3 has 16 amino acids. The CDR3 is CASSLSSGPITDTQYF. The CDR3, as DNA: TGTGCCAGCAGTTTGTCCAGCGGGCCCATCACAGATACGCAGTATTTT.

In this sample, this clonotype turned up many times. The V gene is TRBV30, the J gene TRBJ1-1, with a weak D call TRBD1 (5 bases). The length of the CDR3 is 13 residues. Between the trimmed V and J ends, which lost 3 bases and 7 bases, there was a span of 15 bases. The germline CDR1 and CDR2 sequences are GTSNPN and SVGIG (reference sequence). The CDR3 region is CAWRPIRTSEAFF. CDR3 nucleotide sequence: TGTGCCTGGAGACCGATCCGGACAAGTGAAGCTTTCTTT.

The V gene is TRBV7-9, the J gene TRBJ1-4, with D uncertain. The CDR3 length is 14 residues. V gave up 6 bases and J gave up 1 base, with 9 bases separating them. Germline CDR1 and CDR2: SEHNR and FQNEAQ (reference sequence). The CDR3 nucleotides are TGTGCCAGCAGAGGTAGTAGAACTAATGAAAAACTGTTTTTT. Protein: CASRGSRTNEKLFF. The entire variable domain, with the rest obtained from reference TRBV7-9 and TRBJ1-4, is as follows: DTGVSQNPRHKITKRGQNVTFRCDPISEHNRLYWYRQTLGQGPEFLTYFQNEAQLEKSRLLSDRFSAERPKGSFSTLEIQRTEQGDSAMYLCASRGSRTNEKLFFGSGTQLSVL.

About this clonotype: With a much larger clone just one base away, this may be a read error. The rearrangement uses TRBV6-5 and TRBJ2-5; no clear D. Germline assignment: CDR1 MNHEY and CDR2 SVGAGI. Trimming cost V 2 bases and J 2 bases, with 6 bases left between them. This CDR3 is built from 13 residues. CDR3 in amino acids: CASSYAVQETQYF. DNA of the CDR3: TGTGCCAGCAGTTACGCCGTACAAGAGACCCAGTACTTC.

This clonotype has a count of ten or more. The chain links TRBV2 to TRBJ1-2; TRBD1 is a possible D gene (5 bases). CDR1 is SNHLY, CDR2 FYNNEI, per germline. Trimming removed 8 bases at V and 3 bases at J, with 16 bases between. The CDR3 sequence is 14 residues long. CDR3 DNA sequence: TGTGCCAGCCTTCGTATACAGGCGGACTATGGCTACACCTTC. Residues: CASLRIQADYGYTF.

Comments on this clonotype: The CDR3 does not end in the conserved phenylalanine or tryptophan, so this is likely a read error. V gene TRBV2 combines with J gene TRBJ1-5, with D unresolved. The CDR3 extends over 13 amino acids. Germline CDR1 is SNHLY and CDR2 is FYNNEI. The V end was cut by 3 bases, the J end by 1 base, with 4 bases between. The CDR3 reads CASSDDSNQPQHL. The CDR3 nucleotides are TGTGCCAGCAGTGACGACAGCAATCAGCCCCAGCATCTT.

This clonotype has just one count. A far larger clone is one nucleotide away, so this likely arose from a read error. The chain is built from TRBV7-8 and TRBJ2-5; D perhaps matches TRBD2 (5 bases). The CDR3 runs to 14 residues. Germline-derived CDR1 and CDR2 are SGHVS and FQNEAQ. The CDR3 DNA is TGTGCCAACAGCCGACTTAGTAGCGAGGCGATCAAGTTCTTC. It codes for CANSRLSSEAIKFF.

The J gene is TRBJ1-5, the V gene TRBV4-1, with TRBD1 as a possible D gene (5 bases). Trimming shortened V by 0 bases and J by 2 bases, and 11 bases separated the two germline ends. The CDR3 is made up of 16 amino acids. The germline V gene has CDR1 MGHRA and CDR2 YSYEKL. CDR3 DNA: TGCGCCAGCAGCCAAGAGGTTCAGGGTGGCAATCAGCCCCAGCATTTT. Its translation is CASSQEVQGGNQPQHF.